The clone carrying this T cell receptor (beta chain) was detected only a few times. Its antigen is not identified. This sample is part of a study of response to subunit inactivated influenza vaccine. In TCRdb, the RT-PCR reads were re-called with MiXCR into one record per CDR3 protein. The data contain more than 600,000 distinct CDR3 sequences, approximately 17% of them singletons. Trimming stripped 6 bases from V and 2 bases from J, with 17 bases between. The CDR3 spans 14 residues. The V gene's germline CDR1 is DFQATT and CDR2 SNEGSKA (reference sequence). Study conclusions and caveats: Every seasonal influenza vaccination brings in few new T cells, the authors suggested.

The chain has TRBV20-1 and TRBJ2-7, with D possibly being TRBD1 (6 bases). Sequencing used PBMCs from blood, obtained about 5 days after vaccination. The clonotype originates from a man between 45 and 60 years old who received an inactivated influenza vaccine. The CDR3 reads CSAQTAAGAYEQYF. CDR3 bases: TGCAGTGCCCAAACCGCGGCAGGGGCCTACGAGCAGTACTTC.